A single sample is the source of the 24 T cell receptor beta chains below, sequenced in a study of control samples from healthy donors and cancer patients. TCRdb keeps only in-frame clones here, not all; method: immunoSEQ multiplex PCR. There are around 130,000 clones in the sample; approximately 92% occur only once, and around 2.5% lies in the top ten. Sequencing input: blood. The receptors originated from a man aged 18 to 29 in good health.

The chain joins TRBV6-6 to TRBJ2-1; D perhaps matches TRBD1 (5 bases). Germline values: CDR1 MNHNY, CDR2 SVGAGI (reference sequence). The CDR3 length is 12 residues. Trimming stripped 4 bases from V and 8 bases from J, with 9 bases between. This CDR3 is CASSFRGDEQFF. In nucleotides, the CDR3 is TGTGCCAGCAGTTTTAGGGGTGATGAGCAGTTCTTC.

A remark on this clone: Compared with germline, one end of the junction differs, possibly owing to a read error. This chain joins TRBV3-1 (or the pseudogene TRBV3-2) and TRBJ2-3; a possible D gene is TRBD2 (7 bases). The germline gives CDR1 LGHDT, CDR2 YNNKEL (reference sequence). The CDR3 contains 14 residues. The CDR3 is CASTQEGEGDTQYF. The DNA of the CDR3 is TGTGCCAGCACCCAAGAGGGGGAGGGAGATACGCAGTATTTT.

CDR3 sequence reads: CASSRPGRGVTYNEQFF. For the CDR3, the DNA is TGTGCCAGCAGCAGGCCCGGGCGGGGGGTCACCTACAATGAGCAGTTCTTC. V is TRBV5-4 and J is TRBJ2-1; 8 nucleotides agree with TRBD2. This CDR3 has 17 amino acids. Germline CDR1 SGHNT, CDR2 YYREEE (reference sequence). Trimming cost V 4 bases and J 2 bases; bases outside gene matches: 11.

The genes are TRBV19 and TRBJ2-7; TRBD1 matches at 7 bases. This CDR3 has 14 residues. The ends lost 5 bases at V and 3 bases at J; junction bases unmatched: 7. Germline V gene data show CDR1 as LNHDA and CDR2 as SQIVND (reference sequence). The CDR3 coding sequence is TGTGCCAGTAGTGCGCCAGGGGGTATCTACGAGCAGTACGTC. Translating it yields CASSAPGGIYEQYV.

The rearrangement links TRBV10-3 to TRBJ1-5, with TRBD1 identical over 9 bases. This CDR3 contains 13 residues. Germline CDR1 and CDR2: ENHRY and SYGVKD. Unmatched junction bases numbered 4, after V lost 8 bases and J lost 5 bases. CDR3 in amino acids: CAIGQGSDQPQHF. DNA for the CDR3: TGTGCCATCGGACAGGGGTCGGATCAGCCCCAGCATTTT.

The rearrangement joins TRBV6-5 to TRBJ2-1; D may be TRBD2 (5 bases). CDR3 length: 12 residues. V lost 10 bases to trimming and J lost 8 bases, with 15 bases between them. Germline assignment: CDR1 MNHEY and CDR2 SVGAGI. The CDR3 is CATFGSGDEQFF. CDR3 sequence (DNA): TGTGCCACTTTTGGGAGCGGCGATGAGCAGTTCTTC.

This chain links TRBV4-3 with TRBJ2-1, with TRBD2 as a possible D gene (6 bases). V dropped 4 bases and J dropped 4 bases, with 11 bases sitting between them. CDR1 and CDR2 from the germline V gene are LGHNA and YSLEER. The CDR3 has 14 amino acids. Here the CDR3 DNA reads TGCGCCAGCAGCCCCTACCGGGGGTACAATGAGCAGTTCTTC. It codes for CASSPYRGYNEQFF.

The rearrangement joins TRBV5-1 to TRBJ2-2; a weak D match, TRBD1 (5 bases). With 5 bases removed from V and 5 bases from J, the gap between germline ends came to 16 bases. The CDR3 is made up of 15 amino acids. Germline loops: CDR1 SGHRS, CDR2 YFSETQ. CDR3 DNA sequence: TGCGCCAGCAGAATAGTCCAGGGAAATACCGGGGAGCTGTTTTTT. Protein sequence: CASRIVQGNTGELFF.

The chain links TRBV5-1 to TRBJ1-4, with 7 bases identical to TRBD1. Germline loops: CDR1 SGHRS, CDR2 YFSETQ. Trimming at V came to 3 bases and at J to 4 bases, leaving 9 bases not matched to a gene. The CDR3 is 16 residues long. DNA for the CDR3: TGCGCCAGCAGCTCAAGACAGGGCGCAGATAATGAAAAACTGTTTTTT. Translated, it gives CASSSRQGADNEKLFF.

This clone showed up just once. The J gene is TRBJ2-7, the V gene TRBV18; D is unresolved. The CDR3 consists of 13 residues. The V gene lost 2 bases and the J gene lost 7 bases, with 12 bases spanning the gap. Germline V gene data show CDR1 as KGHSH and CDR2 as LQKENI. The DNA for the CDR3 is TGTGCCAGCTCACCAGCGGCACCCCCTGAGCAGTACTTC. It is translated as CASSPAAPPEQYF. Full variable domain (outside the CDR3, taken from reference TRBV18 and TRBJ2-7): NAGVMQNPRHLVRRRGQEARLRCSPMKGHSHVYWYRQLPEEGLKFMVYLQKENIIDESGMPKERFSAEFPKEGPSILRIQQVVRGDSAAYFCASSPAAPPEQYFGPGTRLTVT.

The DNA of the CDR3 is TGCAGCGTTGACCCCGGGCAGGCTAACTATGGCTACACCTTC. Protein sequence: CSVDPGQANYGYTF. The genes are TRBV29-1 and TRBJ1-2; D remains ambiguous. The CDR3 consists of 14 residues. Between the trimmed V and J ends, which lost 3 bases and 0 bases, there was a span of 11 bases. Per germline, CDR1 SQVTM and CDR2 ANQGSEA.

The chain uses TRBV2 and TRBJ2-2; 10 bases line up with TRBD2. With V trimmed by 1 base and J by 4 bases, 3 bases remained unmatched. The CDR3 extends over 16 amino acids. Germline-derived CDR1 and CDR2 are SNHLY and FYNNEI. The CDR3 DNA reads as TGTGCCAGCAGTGAAGGCCTAGCGGGAGTCACCGGGGAGCTGTTTTTT. Translated: CASSEGLAGVTGELFF.

The rearrangement joins TRBV6-2 or TRBV6-3 to TRBJ1-5; possibly TRBD1 for D (5 bases). Per the germline V gene, CDR1 is MNHEY and CDR2 is SVGEGT. The V and J ends lost 4 bases and 4 bases respectively, with 11 bases between them. This CDR3 has 14 amino acids. This CDR3 reads CASSSGAGNQPQHF. As DNA, the CDR3 is TGTGCCAGCAGTTCCGGGGCAGGGAATCAGCCCCAGCATTTT.

This clone came up a few times. This sequence joins TRBV29-1 and TRBJ2-1, with 8 bases aligning to TRBD2. The CDR3 spans 14 residues. Germline assignment: CDR1 SQVTM and CDR2 ANQGSEA. J was trimmed by 4 bases and V by 7 bases; bases with no gene match: 9. The CDR3 sequence: CSAPPSGRYNEQFF. The CDR3 region has the DNA TGCAGCGCCCCGCCGAGCGGGAGATACAATGAGCAGTTCTTC.

The chain joins TRBV7-6 to TRBJ2-3; D remains ambiguous. The CDR3 loop spans 14 amino acids. The germline CDR1 and CDR2 sequences are SGHVS and FNYEAQ. V lost 4 bases to trimming and J lost 1 base, with 9 bases between them. For the CDR3, the DNA is TGTGCCAGCAGCTGGAGTACGGGCACAGATACGCAGTATTTT. Amino acid sequence: CASSWSTGTDTQYF.

The rearrangement uses TRBV27 and TRBJ1-2; no clear D. The germline V gene has CDR1 MNHEY and CDR2 SMNVEV (reference sequence). The CDR3 has 12 residues. Trimming pared 8 bases from V and 7 bases from J, leaving 14 bases between. The CDR3 here is CASGTFSTGYTF. CDR3 bases: TGTGCCAGCGGAACCTTCTCGACTGGCTACACCTTC.

The rearrangement uses TRBV6-6 and TRBJ2-4; TRBD1 matches at 7 bases. The CDR3 extends over 23 amino acids. Germline assignment: CDR1 MNHNY and CDR2 SVGAGI (reference sequence). V gave up 5 bases and J gave up 6 bases; unmatched junction bases: 34. CDR3 amino acids: CASSHQPGQVVIGKIGGRNIQYF. CDR3 nucleotide sequence: TGTGCCAGCAGTCATCAACCCGGACAGGTGGTTATTGGCAAAATAGGTGGTCGAAACATTCAGTACTTC.

This clone has only a few counts. The chain uses TRBV11-2 and TRBJ1-6; D unclear. The V gene lost 5 bases and the J gene lost 9 bases, with 20 bases spanning the gap. This CDR3 has 16 residues. Germline V lookup: CDR1 SGHAT, CDR2 FQNNGV. Here the CDR3 reads CASSLDQIFSGSPLHF. The CDR3, as DNA: TGTGCCAGCAGCCTTGATCAGATCTTCAGTGGTTCACCCCTCCACTTT.

The chain employs TRBV2 and TRBJ2-7; unclear D gene. From germline, CDR1 is SNHLY and CDR2 FYNNEI. Trimming shortened V by 4 bases and J by 0 bases, and 10 bases separated the two germline ends. This CDR3 has 14 amino acids. CDR3 in DNA: TGTGCCAGCAGTGTTTTCGTCAGCTCCTACGAGCAGTACTTC. Its translation: CASSVFVSSYEQYF. The full variable domain, with the rest looked up from reference TRBV2 and TRBJ2-7, is EPEVTQTPSHQVTQMGQEVILRCVPISNHLYFYWYRQILGQKVEFLVSFYNNEISEKSEIFDDQFSVERPDGSNFTLKIRSTKLEDSAMYFCASSVFVSSYEQYFGPGTRLTVT.

The CDR3 loop reads CASSLWDWGVDTIYF. DNA of the CDR3: TGTGCCAGCAGTTTATGGGACTGGGGAGTGGACACCATATATTTT. The rearrangement uses TRBV28 and TRBJ1-3; D unclear. The germline V gene has CDR1 MDHEN and CDR2 SYDVKM. The CDR3 consists of 15 residues. Trimming took 0 bases from V and 8 from J, leaving 14 bases between them.

The genes are TRBV7-3 and TRBJ2-5, with D perhaps matching TRBD2 (6 bases). V lost 5 bases to trimming and J lost 4 bases, with 14 bases between them. This CDR3 is built from 14 residues. The germline V gene encodes CDR1 SGHTA and CDR2 FQGTGA. Written as DNA, the CDR3 is TGTGCCAGCAGCCCCACCGGGGGACGAGAGACCCAGTACTTC. This codes for CASSPTGGRETQYF.

The CDR3 is CASSQGTSGLVGYTF. As DNA, the CDR3 is TGTGCCAGCAGCCAAGGGACGTCCGGCTTAGTTGGCTACACCTTC. J is TRBJ1-2 and V is TRBV3-1 (or the pseudogene TRBV3-2); D gene unclear. The CDR3 sequence is 15 residues long. Trimming stripped 1 base from V and 7 bases from J, with 16 bases between. Germline CDR1 LGHDT, CDR2 YNNKEL (reference sequence).

Regarding this clone: An end of the junction does not agree with germline; a read error may underlie this. The chain carries TRBV3-1 (or the pseudogene TRBV3-2) and TRBJ1-3; D not resolved. Germline V gene data show CDR1 as LGHDT and CDR2 as YNNKEL (reference sequence). The CDR3 sequence is 16 residues long. The CDR3 region is CASSQEIGKSGNTIYF. The CDR3 bases are TGTGCCAGCAGCCAAGAAATTGGGAAGTCTGGTAACACCATATATTTT.

V and J are TRBV9 and TRBJ2-7; D is ambiguous. Trimming took 0 bases from V and 0 from J, leaving 28 bases between them. Germline V gives CDR1 SGDLS, CDR2 YYNGEE. The CDR3 extends over 21 amino acids. CDR3 sequence reads: CASSVGPPPPHVDPSSYEQYF. The CDR3 nucleotides are TGTGCCAGCAGCGTAGGTCCACCACCCCCGCACGTGGACCCGAGCTCCTACGAGCAGTACTTC.